The present TCR beta chain was sequenced within a study of human T cells and chemical hapten exposure. As for time point: patch test 2, 6 weeks after DPC sensitization. Treatment given: therapeutic diphenylcyclopropenone sensitization with weekly scalp DPC. It was from unfractionated whole blood that total RNA was extracted. The V gene's germline CDR1 is SGHTA and CDR2 FQGNSA. This CDR3 is 18 amino acids long. Losses at the gene ends were 2 bases for V and 3 bases for J; bases not matched to a gene: 6. TCRdb analysed the RACE reads with MiXCR anew, one entry per CDR3 protein. The data hold 85,000 to 100,000 distinct CDR3 sequences, with around 10% observed a single time. This clonotype has a handful of counts.

The sequence derives from a man aged 35 to 55 with alopecia areata. Some clones in this sample may be carry-over from other donors' samples. The material was whole blood, obtained in connection with sensitization to the hapten diphenylcyclopropenone (DPC). V and J are TRBV7-2 and TRBJ2-1; 14 nucleotides match TRBD2. DNA of the CDR3: TGTGCCAGCAGCTTAAGTATCGGGACTAGCGGGGGCTACAATGAGCAGTTCTTC. Protein: CASSLSIGTSGGYNEQFF.